Sequencing of this TCR beta chain was carried out in a study of cytomegalovirus exposure and HLA in healthy donors. Germline values: CDR1 SQVTM, CDR2 ANQGSEA. CDR3 length: 15 residues. Unmatched junction bases numbered 4, after V lost 2 bases and J lost 6 bases. Comments on this clone: Its antigen is unknown.

Study findings and constraints: The investigators catalogued some 150 TCR beta chains as cytomegalovirus-associated.

The PCR contained 60 Vbeta and 13 Jbeta primers. Produced via immunoSEQ multiplex PCR; TCRdb's table is partial and in-frame only. The sample consists of approximately 160,000 clones, around 81% of them appearing once. What was sequenced was PBMCs. The receptor was isolated from a man aged 35 to 55 in good health and CMV-seronegative. The J gene is TRBJ2-1, the V gene TRBV29-1, with 13 bases fitting TRBD2. DNA of the CDR3: TGCAGCGTTGAAAAGGGACTAGCGGGACCCAATGAGCAGTTCTTC. This translates into CSVEKGLAGPNEQFF.